A single sample is the source of the 32 T cell receptor beta chains below, sequenced in a study of shared clonotypes between healthy human individuals (TCRdb year 2020). Library prep was done by the immunoSEQ multiplex PCR assay. In TCRdb, the immuneACCESS table is reduced to in-frame sequences with V and J assigned. These tables do not hold every clone; where another copy was compared, an unresolved V gene accounts for under half, and the others remain unexplained. The sample records over 1.4 million clones, over 95% of which are singletons. Jointly, the top ten make up 1.2% of the sample. Sequencing was performed on naive CD4+ T cells sorted from blood. The cell subset or site label of this sample denotes: CD45RA+ positively selected. These receptors came from a man in his thirties or forties in good health.

The gene calls are TRBV9 and TRBJ2-2; D possibly uses TRBD1 or TRBD2 (5 bases each). The CDR3 spans 14 residues. Trimming took 4 bases from V and 3 from J, leaving 10 bases between them. From germline, CDR1 is SGDLS and CDR2 YYNGEE. The CDR3 nucleotides read TGTGCCAGCAGCCGGGACCCAGACACCGGGGAGCTGTTTTTT. This translates into CASSRDPDTGELFF. Full variable domain (remainder filled in from reference TRBV9 and TRBJ2-2): DSGVTQTPKHLITATGQRVTLRCSPRSGDLSVYWYQQSLDQGLQFLIQYYNGEERAKGNILERFSAQQFPDLHSELNLSSLELGDSALYFCASSRDPDTGELFFGEGSRLTVL.

In its sample, this clone was seen a few times. CDR3 protein: CASSEGGRGYTF. CDR3 nucleotide sequence: TGTGCCAGCAGTGAGGGTGGGCGTGGCTACACCTTC. The chain recombines TRBV2 with TRBJ1-2, with D unresolved. This CDR3 has 12 amino acids. Trimming cost V 3 bases and J 7 bases, with 9 bases left between them. Germline CDR1 and CDR2: SNHLY and FYNNEI.

This chain connects TRBV30 to TRBJ2-7; D may be TRBD1 (5 bases). There are 14 residues in the CDR3. Trimming pared 3 bases from V and 2 bases from J, leaving 14 bases between. Per the germline V gene, CDR1 is GTSNPN and CDR2 is SVGIG (reference sequence). The CDR3 region has the DNA TGTGCCTGGAGGGACATCAGATCTGCCTACGAGCAGTACTTC. This translates into CAWRDIRSAYEQYF. The entire variable domain, with the rest obtained from reference TRBV30 and TRBJ2-7, is as follows: SQTIHQWPATLVQPVGSPLSLECTVEGTSNPNLYWYRQAAGRGLQLLFYSVGIGQISSEVPQNLSASRPQDRQFILSSKKLLLSDSGFYLCAWRDIRSAYEQYFGPGTRLTVT.

V is TRBV7-2 and J is TRBJ1-5; D unclear. V was trimmed by 5 bases and J by 4 bases, leaving 15 bases between them. Germline CDR1 reads SGHTA; CDR2 reads FQGNSA. The CDR3 covers 15 residues. The CDR3: CASSLGSANNQPQHF. The DNA for the CDR3 is TGTGCCAGCAGCCTAGGCTCGGCTAATAATCAGCCCCAGCATTTT.

This rearrangement joins TRBV19 to TRBJ2-7, with D unclear. Germline V gene sequence: CDR1 LNHDA, CDR2 SQIVND (reference sequence). The CDR3 is 14 amino acids. Trimming pared 4 bases from V and 2 bases from J, leaving 12 bases between. CDR3 loop: CASSNPPPTYEQYF. CDR3 bases: TGTGCCAGTAGTAACCCTCCACCGACCTACGAGCAGTACTTC.

The chain joins TRBV19 to TRBJ1-1, with D maybe TRBD1 (6 bases). This CDR3 has 13 residues. Trimming left V 8 bases short and J 6 bases short, with 16 bases between. The V gene's germline CDR1 is LNHDA and CDR2 SQIVND (reference sequence). Here the CDR3 reads CASHGGGIAEAFF. In DNA form, the CDR3 reads TGTGCCAGTCACGGAGGGGGAATAGCTGAAGCTTTCTTT.

The chain combines TRBV5-1 with TRBJ2-1, with D hard to call. The CDR3 spans 15 residues. Trimming shortened V by 0 bases and J by 6 bases, and 13 bases separated the two germline ends. Germline loops: CDR1 SGHRS, CDR2 YFSETQ. CDR3 loop: CASSLAGSWSNEQFF. The CDR3, as DNA: TGCGCCAGCAGCTTGGCCGGGTCGTGGAGCAATGAGCAGTTCTTC.

V gene TRBV7-9 combines with J gene TRBJ2-3; 7 nucleotides match TRBD2. The V and J ends lost 4 bases and 2 bases, in that order; junction bases with no gene match: 3. The CDR3 spans 14 residues. Per germline, CDR1 SEHNR and CDR2 FQNEAQ (reference sequence). CDR3 coding DNA: TGTGCCAGCAGCTCGGGACTACCCACAGATACGCAGTATTTT. Its protein product is CASSSGLPTDTQYF.

This rearrangement joins TRBV7-3 to TRBJ1-3; possible D gene TRBD1, 6 bases. CDR3 size: 15 residues. Germline lookup yields CDR1 SGHTA and CDR2 FQGTGA. V was pared by 5 bases and J by 0 bases, with 11 bases between. The CDR3 here is CASSIDRISGNTIYF. The CDR3 region has the DNA TGTGCCAGCAGCATAGACAGGATCTCTGGAAACACCATATATTTT. The variable domain in full, completed from reference TRBV7-3 and TRBJ1-3, reads GAGVSQTPSNKVTEKGKYVELRCDPISGHTALYWYRQSLGQGPEFLIYFQGTGAADDSGLPNDRFFAVRPEGSVSTLKIQRTERGDSAVYLCASSIDRISGNTIYFGEGSWLTVV.

The rearrangement uses TRBV14 and TRBJ2-3; D is uncertain. The CDR3 spans 12 residues. The germline gives CDR1 SGHDN, CDR2 FVKESK. The V and J ends lost 4 bases and 6 bases respectively, with 8 bases between them. CDR3 region: CASSLLLDTQYF. In DNA, the CDR3 is TGTGCCAGCAGCCTTCTCCTGGATACGCAGTATTTT.

The V gene is TRBV7-2, the J gene TRBJ2-1, with 7 bases identical to TRBD2. Germline loops: CDR1 SGHTA, CDR2 FQGNSA. V lost 5 bases to trimming and J lost 6 bases; unmatched junction nucleotides: 16. There are 17 residues in the CDR3. DNA of the CDR3: TGTGCCAGCAGCCCCCAACATGGAGGGACGGGGGGCAATGAGCAGTTCTTC. Amino acid sequence: CASSPQHGGTGGNEQFF.

The chain has TRBV28 and TRBJ2-7; no firm D call. Trimming removed 6 bases at V and 0 bases at J, with 6 bases between. The germline CDR1 and CDR2 sequences are MDHEN and SYDVKM. The CDR3 loop spans 12 amino acids. The CDR3 sequence: CASRSYSYEQYF. The DNA of the CDR3 is TGTGCCAGCAGGTCGTACTCCTACGAGCAGTACTTC.

The DNA of the CDR3 is TGTGCCAGCACCGTAAACAATCAGCCCCAGCATTTT. Amino acids: CASTVNNQPQHF. The chain is built from TRBV6-6 and TRBJ1-5, with no clear D. Germline CDR1 and CDR2: MNHNY and SVGAGI (reference sequence). Trimming stripped 7 bases from V and 3 bases from J, with 7 bases between. The CDR3 is 12 amino acids.

The count of this clone is one. V and J are TRBV5-1 and TRBJ2-5; tentative D call: TRBD1 (5 bases). The CDR3 totals 15 residues. From germline, CDR1 is SGHRS and CDR2 YFSETQ. V lost 4 bases to trimming and J lost 5 bases, with 18 bases between them. The DNA of the CDR3 is TGCGCCAGCAGCCACCCCCAGACAGTAGGGGAGACCCAGTACTTC. It yields the protein CASSHPQTVGETQYF. The whole variable domain, remainder taken from reference TRBV5-1 and TRBJ2-5, is KAGVTQTPRYLIKTRGQQVTLSCSPISGHRSVSWYQQTPGQGLQFLFEYFSETQRNKGNFPGRFSGRQFSNSRSEMNVSTLELGDSALYLCASSHPQTVGETQYFGPGTRLLVL.

The chain links TRBV6-1 to TRBJ1-3, with a possible D match to TRBD1 (5 bases). There are 17 residues in the CDR3. Germline CDR1 reads MNHNS; CDR2 reads SASEGT. V shed 4 bases and J shed 4 bases, with 20 bases lying between them. The CDR3 region is CASSVLPGQTFGNTIYF. CDR3 bases: TGTGCCAGCAGTGTACTCCCGGGGCAGACATTCGGAAACACCATATATTTT.

The chain has TRBV7-2 and TRBJ1-5; D is ambiguous. This CDR3 spans 12 amino acids. The germline CDR1 and CDR2 sequences are SGHTA and FQGNSA. V was clipped by 5 bases and J by 7 bases, with 9 bases between them. The CDR3 nucleotides read TGTGCCAGCAGCGAACTTTCGCAGCCCCAGCATTTT. It is translated as CASSELSQPQHF. Variable domain in full (rest from reference TRBV7-2 and TRBJ1-5): GAGVSQSPSNKVTEKGKDVELRCDPISGHTALYWYRQSLGQGLEFLIYFQGNSAPDKSGLPSDRFSAERTGGSVSTLTIQRTQQEDSAVYLCASSELSQPQHFGDGTRLSIL.

This chain uses TRBV15 with TRBJ2-7; TRBD2 agrees at 15 bases. The germline CDR1 and CDR2 sequences are LNHNV and YYDKDF (reference sequence). The CDR3 consists of 16 residues. The J segment lost 5 bases and the V segment lost 5 bases, leaving 7 bases of the junction unmatched. The CDR3, as DNA: TGTGCCACCAGCGGACCTGGGACTAGCGGGAGGCACGAGCAGTACTTC. This codes for CATSGPGTSGRHEQYF.

The chain uses TRBV5-4 and TRBJ2-5; 9 nucleotides align to TRBD1. V lost 3 bases and J lost 6; bases outside the gene matches: 9. Per germline, CDR1 SGHNT and CDR2 YYREEE (reference sequence). The CDR3 spans 15 residues. CDR3 protein: CASSWGGQGDKTQYF. In DNA form, the CDR3 reads TGTGCCAGCAGCTGGGGGGGACAGGGAGATAAGACCCAGTACTTC.

V is TRBV28 and J is TRBJ2-4, with TRBD2 matching 12 bases. Per germline, CDR1 MDHEN and CDR2 SYDVKM. The CDR3 consists of 15 residues. Trimming cost V 8 bases and J 5 bases; bases outside gene matches: 7. The CDR3 nucleotides read TGTGCCAGCCTGACTAGCGGGAGTTTAGAAAACATTCAGTACTTC. Its translation: CASLTSGSLENIQYF.

This chain joins TRBV6-1 and TRBJ1-1; D is unresolved. V was pared by 1 base and J by 8 bases, with 11 bases between. The CDR3 has 13 amino acids. Germline CDR1 MNHNS, CDR2 SASEGT. The CDR3 DNA follows: TGTGCCAGCAGTGAAGTCGGGGAGAGCGAAGCTTTCTTT. It encodes CASSEVGESEAFF.

The gene calls are TRBV11-2 and TRBJ2-5; TRBD2 aligns across 7 bases. The germline CDR1 and CDR2 sequences are SGHAT and FQNNGV. The trim removed 6 bases at V and 2 bases at J, leaving 6 bases unmatched. The CDR3 length is 14 residues. The CDR3: CASSKSGTQETQYF. The CDR3 coding sequence is TGTGCCAGCAGTAAGAGCGGGACTCAAGAGACCCAGTACTTC.

V usage is TRBV5-6 and J usage is TRBJ1-2; D gene uncertain. Germline loops: CDR1 SGHDT, CDR2 YYEEEE. The CDR3 contains 13 residues. The V and J ends lost 1 base and 10 bases respectively, with 14 bases between them. The DNA for the CDR3 is TGTGCCAGCAGCTTGTTCGGGTTAATCTACTACACCTTC. Translated: CASSLFGLIYYTF.

This chain joins TRBV5-1 and TRBJ1-1; no reliable D call. Germline V gives CDR1 SGHRS, CDR2 YFSETQ. The V end was cut by 3 bases, the J end by 6 bases, with 12 bases between. The CDR3 extends over 13 amino acids. The CDR3 DNA is TGCGCCAGCAGCTCCCTTGGGGTCGCTGAAGCTTTCTTT. As protein: CASSSLGVAEAFF.

V and J are TRBV19 and TRBJ1-5, with unresolved D. Germline loops: CDR1 LNHDA, CDR2 SQIVND (reference sequence). The CDR3 contains 15 residues. V lost 3 bases to trimming and J lost 0 bases, with 9 bases between them. The CDR3 protein is CASSIREGSNQPQHF. The CDR3 DNA is TGTGCCAGTAGTATCCGGGAGGGTAGCAATCAGCCCCAGCATTTT.

The chain uses TRBV18 and TRBJ1-4; a weak D match, TRBD1 (5 bases). Trimming took off 3 bases at V and 5 bases at J, with 13 bases between the two ends. The CDR3 has 15 residues. Per the germline V gene, CDR1 is KGHSH and CDR2 is LQKENI. The DNA of the CDR3 is TGTGCCAGCTCACCCCCCGGGGGGGGAAATGAAAAACTGTTTTTT. Translating gives CASSPPGGGNEKLFF.

V gene TRBV19 combines with J gene TRBJ1-5; 10 bases map to TRBD1. The germline V gene encodes CDR1 LNHDA and CDR2 SQIVND (reference sequence). J was trimmed by 0 bases and V by 3 bases; bases with no gene match: 8. This CDR3 is 18 amino acids long. Here the CDR3 reads CASSIGQGETYSNQPQHF. The CDR3 region has the DNA TGTGCCAGTAGTATCGGACAGGGGGAGACATATAGCAATCAGCCCCAGCATTTT.

The gene calls are TRBV7-2 and TRBJ2-6; D ambiguous. The CDR3 is 14 residues long. The germline V and J ends were trimmed by 7 bases and 0 bases, with 7 bases remaining between them. CDR1 and CDR2 (germline): SGHTA, FQGNSA. The CDR3 sequence is CASIPGSGANVLTF. CDR3 DNA sequence: TGTGCCAGCATTCCGGGCTCTGGGGCCAACGTCCTGACTTTC.

The V gene is TRBV19, the J gene TRBJ2-7; possible D gene TRBD2, 6 bases. CDR3 length equals 14 residues. The germline gives CDR1 LNHDA, CDR2 SQIVND (reference sequence). Trimming cost V 1 base and J 4 bases, with 11 bases left between them. CDR3 loop: CASSIAGEAYEQYF. The CDR3 region has the DNA TGTGCCAGTAGTATAGCGGGAGAGGCGTACGAGCAGTACTTC. The whole variable domain, filled in from reference TRBV19 and TRBJ2-7, reads DGGITQSPKYLFRKEGQNVTLSCEQNLNHDAMYWYRQDPGQGLRLIYYSQIVNDFQKGDIAEGYSVSREKKESFPLTVTSAQKNPTAFYLCASSIAGEAYEQYFGPGTRLTVT.

This chain connects TRBV6-1 to TRBJ2-7; TRBD1 matches at 10 bases. Germline V gene sequence: CDR1 MNHNS, CDR2 SASEGT. Trimming cost V 8 bases and J 5 bases; bases outside gene matches: 9. The CDR3 extends over 14 amino acids. The CDR3 spells CASALGTGVDEQYF. CDR3 bases: TGTGCCAGCGCCCTTGGGACAGGGGTTGACGAGCAGTACTTC.

The chain is built from TRBV30 and TRBJ1-1; a weak D match, TRBD1 (6 bases). The CDR3 length is 15 residues. Looked up from germline, CDR1 is GTSNPN and CDR2 is SVGIG (reference sequence). V gave up 1 base and J gave up 3 bases, with 15 bases separating them. The CDR3 coding sequence is TGTGCCTGGAGTGAGGGGGAGATTCTCTACACTGAAGCTTTCTTT. Amino acids: CAWSEGEILYTEAFF.

V is TRBV7-9 and J is TRBJ1-1; D not resolved. Germline V CDR1 and CDR2: SEHNR, FQNEAQ (reference sequence). Trimming took 5 bases from V and 1 from J, leaving 5 bases between them. This CDR3 spans 12 amino acids. CDR3 coding DNA: TGTGCCAGCAGCCGGAAGAACACTGAAGCTTTCTTT. Its translation: CASSRKNTEAFF. The full variable domain, in which reference TRBV7-9 and TRBJ1-1 provide the parts outside the CDR3, is DTGVSQNPRHKITKRGQNVTFRCDPISEHNRLYWYRQTLGQGPEFLTYFQNEAQLEKSRLLSDRFSAERPKGSFSTLEIQRTEQGDSAMYLCASSRKNTEAFFGQGTRLTVV.

In regard to this clone: The conserved phenylalanine or tryptophan is not found at the CDR3 terminus, so this likely reflects a read error. The DNA is omitted, as the CDR3 cannot be located on it reliably, and the CDR3 follows TCRdb's listing. V usage is TRBV6-5 and J usage is TRBJ1-4; the table's D call, TRBD1, has no DNA check behind it. The CDR3 is 13 residues long, ends included. Per germline, CDR1 MNHEY and CDR2 SVGAGI. The CDR3 loop reads CASRPDRTGENFY.